Listed below are T cell receptor beta chains from one sample, sequenced in a study of CD8+ T cells in alopecia areata. TCRdb keeps only in-frame clones here, not all; method: immunoSEQ multiplex PCR. The sample holds 180,000 or so clones, around 51% seen once. Sequences were derived from CD8+ T cells sorted from blood, sampled around week 54, from a patient treated with tofacitinib. These receptors originate from a human donor with alopecia areata. Both conserved end residues are part of each CDR3. Each record gives: J gene, V gene, clone size, CDR3 length, D gene, CDR3 protein, CDR3 DNA. A D gene is named only where the DNA matches it firmly. Clone size is shown for a subset of rows, as once, few, many or a class of expanded clone.

j_gene: TRBJ1-4; v_gene: TRBV18; abundance: once; len: 16; d_gene: TRBD1; CDR3aa: CASSLDRGRIREKLFF; CDR3nt: TGTGCCAGCTCGCTTGACAGGGGGCGAATTCGGGAAAAACTGTTTTTT
j_gene: TRBJ2-2; v_gene: TRBV7-7; abundance: -; len: 13; d_gene: TRBD2; CDR3aa: CASSARGGGELFF; CDR3nt: TGTGCTAGCAGCGCTCGCGGGGGCGGGGAGCTGTTTTTT
j_gene: TRBJ2-7; v_gene: TRBV5-1; abundance: -; len: 13; d_gene: TRBD1; CDR3aa: CASTGTGSYEQYF; CDR3nt: TGCGCCAGCACGGGGACAGGGAGCTACGAGCAGTACTTC
j_gene: TRBJ2-7; v_gene: TRBV27; abundance: -; len: 13; d_gene: -; CDR3aa: CASSELPPYEQYF; CDR3nt: TGTGCCAGCAGTGAACTACCACCCTACGAGCAGTACTTC
j_gene: TRBJ2-7; v_gene: TRBV2; abundance: few; len: 14; d_gene: TRBD1; CDR3aa: CASRGGDRGYEQYF; CDR3nt: TGTGCCAGTAGGGGAGGGGACAGGGGCTACGAGCAGTACTTC
j_gene: TRBJ2-5; v_gene: TRBV7-9; abundance: -; len: 15; d_gene: -; CDR3aa: CASSLVAGGGETQYF; CDR3nt: TGTGCCAGCAGCTTAGTTGCCGGGGGTGGAGAGACCCAGTACTTC
j_gene: TRBJ2-2; v_gene: TRBV13; abundance: few; len: 13; d_gene: -; CDR3aa: CASSPGESGELFF; CDR3nt: TGTGCCAGCAGCCCAGGGGAGAGCGGGGAGCTGTTTTTT
j_gene: TRBJ2-1; v_gene: TRBV15; abundance: -; len: 15; d_gene: -; CDR3aa: CATSRAGVPENEQFF; CDR3nt: TGTGCCACCAGCAGAGCGGGCGTACCAGAGAATGAGCAGTTCTTC
j_gene: TRBJ1-2; v_gene: TRBV29-1; abundance: -; len: 13; d_gene: -; CDR3aa: CSVGEARTYGYTF; CDR3nt: TGCAGCGTTGGCGAGGCACGGACCTATGGCTACACCTTC
j_gene: TRBJ2-7; v_gene: TRBV15; abundance: few; len: 11; d_gene: -; CDR3aa: CATSLSYEQYF; CDR3nt: TGTGCCACCAGCCTCTCCTACGAGCAGTACTTC
j_gene: TRBJ2-1; v_gene: TRBV2; abundance: -; len: 17; d_gene: -; CDR3aa: CATPPRGFQGRSNEQFF; CDR3nt: TGTGCCACCCCACCCAGGGGTTTTCAGGGGAGGTCCAATGAGCAGTTCTTC
j_gene: TRBJ1-1; v_gene: TRBV27; abundance: once; len: 14; d_gene: -; CDR3aa: CASALFRENTEAFF; CDR3nt: TGTGCCAGCGCACTCTTCCGAGAGAACACTGAAGCTTTCTTT
j_gene: TRBJ2-1; v_gene: TRBV7-3; abundance: -; len: 14; d_gene: -; CDR3aa: CASSPTPSNNEQFF; CDR3nt: TGTGCCAGCAGCCCGACACCATCCAACAATGAGCAGTTCTTC
j_gene: TRBJ2-7; v_gene: TRBV27; abundance: -; len: 14; d_gene: -; CDR3aa: CASSLLRGGYEQYF; CDR3nt: TGTGCCAGCAGTTTACTCAGGGGTGGGTACGAGCAGTACTTC
j_gene: TRBJ2-7; v_gene: TRBV4-1; abundance: -; len: 15; d_gene: -; CDR3aa: CASSQDDTTYYEQYF; CDR3nt: TGCGCCAGCAGCCAAGATGATACCACTTACTACGAGCAGTACTTC
j_gene: TRBJ1-1; v_gene: TRBV5-1; abundance: once; len: 17; d_gene: TRBD1; CDR3aa: CASSFALRGTGGTEAFF; CDR3nt: TGCGCCAGCAGCTTCGCGTTAAGAGGGACAGGGGGCACTGAAGCTTTCTTT
j_gene: TRBJ1-2; v_gene: TRBV7-2; abundance: medium-sized; len: 13; d_gene: -; CDR3aa: CASSPGTDYGYTF; CDR3nt: TGTGCCAGCAGCCCCGGGACGGACTATGGCTACACCTTC
j_gene: TRBJ2-1; v_gene: TRBV4-2; abundance: few; len: 13; d_gene: -; CDR3aa: CASSQGSGNEQFF; CDR3nt: TGTGCCAGCAGCCAAGGGTCGGGCAATGAGCAGTTCTTC
j_gene: TRBJ2-2; v_gene: TRBV7-2; abundance: few; len: 15; d_gene: -; CDR3aa: CASSINPGVAGELFF; CDR3nt: TGTGCCAGCAGCATAAACCCAGGGGTTGCCGGGGAGCTGTTTTTT
j_gene: TRBJ2-3; v_gene: TRBV5-5; abundance: few; len: 16; d_gene: TRBD2; CDR3aa: CASSLGLAGGTDTQYF; CDR3nt: TGTGCCAGCAGCTTGGGACTAGCGGGGGGCACAGATACGCAGTATTTT
j_gene: TRBJ2-2; v_gene: TRBV6-5; abundance: few; len: 14; d_gene: -; CDR3aa: CASIGLSNTGELFF; CDR3nt: TGTGCCAGCATCGGACTATCGAACACCGGGGAGCTGTTTTTT
j_gene: TRBJ2-5; v_gene: TRBV4-1; abundance: -; len: 15; d_gene: -; CDR3aa: CASSLMDSNQETQYF; CDR3nt: TGCGCCAGCAGCCTTATGGACTCTAACCAAGAGACCCAGTACTTC
j_gene: TRBJ2-1; v_gene: TRBV11-2; abundance: many; len: 15; d_gene: -; CDR3aa: CASSLDIVGGAEQFF; CDR3nt: TGTGCCAGCAGCTTAGATATAGTTGGAGGTGCTGAGCAGTTCTTC
j_gene: TRBJ2-2; v_gene: TRBV13; abundance: -; len: 11; d_gene: -; CDR3aa: CASTNTGELFF; CDR3nt: TGTGCCAGCACGAACACCGGGGAGCTGTTTTTT
j_gene: TRBJ1-5; v_gene: TRBV9; abundance: few; len: 17; d_gene: -; CDR3aa: CASSATRDVTSNQPQHF; CDR3nt: TGTGCCAGCAGCGCCACCCGGGACGTAACTAGCAATCAGCCCCAGCATTTT
j_gene: TRBJ1-1; v_gene: TRBV6-1; abundance: -; len: 14; d_gene: TRBD1; CDR3aa: CASRDRGMNTEAFF; CDR3nt: TGTGCCAGCAGGGACAGGGGGATGAACACTGAAGCTTTCTTT
j_gene: TRBJ1-5; v_gene: TRBV2; abundance: -; len: 12; d_gene: -; CDR3aa: CASSPGNQPQHF; CDR3nt: TGTGCCAGCAGTCCAGGGAATCAGCCCCAGCATTTT
j_gene: TRBJ2-7; v_gene: TRBV4-1; abundance: -; len: 15; d_gene: TRBD1; CDR3aa: CASSPSQGSSYEQYF; CDR3nt: TGCGCCAGCAGCCCCTCACAGGGGAGCTCCTACGAGCAGTACTTC
j_gene: TRBJ2-5; v_gene: TRBV29-1; abundance: -; len: 12; d_gene: -; CDR3aa: CSGQGLQETQYF; CDR3nt: TGCAGCGGACAGGGACTACAGGAGACCCAGTACTTC
j_gene: TRBJ2-5; v_gene: TRBV2; abundance: -; len: 12; d_gene: -; CDR3aa: CASSAPEETQYF; CDR3nt: TGTGCCAGCAGCGCCCCGGAAGAGACCCAGTACTTC
j_gene: TRBJ2-5; v_gene: TRBV19; abundance: -; len: 17; d_gene: TRBD2; CDR3aa: CASSIIGLAGGRETQYF; CDR3nt: TGTGCCAGTAGTATCATCGGACTAGCGGGGGGGCGGGAGACCCAGTACTTC
j_gene: TRBJ2-5; v_gene: TRBV7-9; abundance: once; len: 13; d_gene: -; CDR3aa: CASSLVGGETQYF; CDR3nt: TGTGCCAGCAGCTTAGTAGGGGGAGAGACCCAGTACTTC
j_gene: TRBJ2-3; v_gene: TRBV9; abundance: -; len: 13; d_gene: -; CDR3aa: CASSPLLTDTQYF; CDR3nt: TGTGCCAGCAGCCCGCTCCTCACAGATACGCAGTATTTT
j_gene: TRBJ1-6; v_gene: TRBV13; abundance: -; len: 15; d_gene: TRBD1; CDR3aa: CASSTGTGLNSPLHF; CDR3nt: TGTGCCAGCAGCACCGGGACAGGATTAAATTCACCCCTCCACTTT
j_gene: TRBJ2-3; v_gene: TRBV5-1; abundance: once; len: 14; d_gene: -; CDR3aa: CASSLARSTDTQYF; CDR3nt: TGCGCCAGCAGCTTGGCACGGAGCACAGATACGCAGTATTTT
j_gene: TRBJ2-7; v_gene: TRBV11-2; abundance: -; len: 16; d_gene: TRBD2; CDR3aa: CASSQDATSGAYEQYF; CDR3nt: TGTGCCAGCAGCCAAGATGCGACTAGCGGGGCCTACGAGCAGTACTTC
j_gene: TRBJ2-5; v_gene: TRBV7-9; abundance: -; len: 14; d_gene: -; CDR3aa: CASSLEGSYETQYF; CDR3nt: TGTGCCAGCAGCTTAGAGGGTAGCTATGAGACCCAGTACTTC
j_gene: TRBJ1-1; v_gene: TRBV25-1; abundance: -; len: 12; d_gene: TRBD1; CDR3aa: CASSAQGAEAFF; CDR3nt: TGTGCCAGCAGTGCTCAGGGGGCTGAAGCTTTCTTT
j_gene: TRBJ2-7; v_gene: TRBV5-6; abundance: -; len: 13; d_gene: -; CDR3aa: CASSLAYSYEQYF; CDR3nt: TGTGCCAGCAGCTTGGCATATTCCTACGAGCAGTACTTC
j_gene: TRBJ1-2; v_gene: TRBV15; abundance: few; len: 15; d_gene: -; CDR3aa: CATTSRGRDSYGYTF; CDR3nt: TGTGCCACCACCTCGCGTGGGCGTGACAGCTATGGCTACACCTTC
j_gene: TRBJ2-1; v_gene: TRBV6-1; abundance: -; len: 15; d_gene: TRBD2; CDR3aa: CASFNVGGSYNEQFF; CDR3nt: TGTGCCAGCTTCAACGTGGGGGGGTCCTACAATGAGCAGTTCTTC
j_gene: TRBJ1-4; v_gene: TRBV7-9; abundance: -; len: 15; d_gene: -; CDR3aa: CASSPGPSTNEKLFF; CDR3nt: TGTGCCAGCAGCCCCGGACCGTCAACGAATGAAAAACTGTTTTTT
j_gene: TRBJ2-3; v_gene: TRBV10-3; abundance: -; len: 15; d_gene: -; CDR3aa: CAISEPETSTDTQYF; CDR3nt: TGTGCCATCAGTGAACCAGAAACCAGCACAGATACGCAGTATTTT
j_gene: TRBJ1-2; v_gene: TRBV7-8; abundance: -; len: 18; d_gene: TRBD1; CDR3aa: CASSLDTGQGGFPYGYTF; CDR3nt: TGTGCCAGCAGCTTAGATACGGGACAGGGGGGTTTCCCCTATGGCTACACCTTC
j_gene: TRBJ2-5; v_gene: TRBV19; abundance: once; len: 12; d_gene: -; CDR3aa: CASRTESGAQYF; CDR3nt: TGTGCCAGCCGGACTGAGTCGGGGGCCCAGTACTTC
j_gene: TRBJ2-5; v_gene: TRBV10-3; abundance: -; len: 13; d_gene: TRBD1; CDR3aa: CAISTGGEETQYF; CDR3nt: TGTGCCATCAGTACAGGGGGCGAGGAGACCCAGTACTTC
j_gene: TRBJ2-1; v_gene: TRBV25-1; abundance: -; len: 16; d_gene: TRBD1; CDR3aa: CASSQGTGGRHNEQFF; CDR3nt: TGTGCCAGCAGCCAGGGGACAGGGGGGCGGCACAATGAGCAGTTCTTC
j_gene: TRBJ2-7; v_gene: TRBV4-3; abundance: -; len: 15; d_gene: TRBD2; CDR3aa: CASSQVLAGNYGQYF; CDR3nt: TGCGCCAGCAGCCAAGTACTAGCGGGGAACTACGGGCAGTACTTC
j_gene: TRBJ1-1; v_gene: TRBV5-1; abundance: -; len: 16; d_gene: TRBD1; CDR3aa: CASRSMTGGSDTEAFF; CDR3nt: TGCGCCAGCCGATCCATGACAGGGGGCAGTGACACTGAAGCTTTCTTT
j_gene: TRBJ2-2; v_gene: TRBV4-1; abundance: few; len: 15; d_gene: TRBD1; CDR3aa: CASSQETGGYGELFF; CDR3nt: TGCGCCAGCAGCCAAGAGACAGGGGGCTACGGGGAGCTGTTTTTT
j_gene: TRBJ1-2; v_gene: TRBV7-8; abundance: -; len: 10; d_gene: -; CDR3aa: CASSPNGYTF; CDR3nt: TGTGCCAGCAGCCCAAATGGCTACACCTTC
j_gene: TRBJ2-2; v_gene: TRBV13; abundance: -; len: 12; d_gene: -; CDR3aa: CASSGNTGELFF; CDR3nt: TGTGCCAGCAGCGGGAACACCGGGGAGCTGTTTTTT
j_gene: TRBJ2-7; v_gene: TRBV27; abundance: -; len: 15; d_gene: TRBD2; CDR3aa: CASSLLAGTYYEQYF; CDR3nt: TGTGCCAGCAGTTTACTAGCGGGGACGTACTACGAGCAGTACTTC
j_gene: TRBJ1-1; v_gene: TRBV7-3; abundance: -; len: 15; d_gene: TRBD1; CDR3aa: CASSLRDRLNTEAFF; CDR3nt: TGTGCCAGCAGCTTAAGGGACAGGTTGAACACTGAAGCTTTCTTT